This TCR beta chain comes out of a study of shared clonotypes between healthy human individuals. Clones were sequenced by immunoSEQ multiplex PCR, and TCRdb holds only the in-frame ones, with some missing. This table has about 990,000 clones, around 82% appearing once. Worth noting for this clone: What it binds is unknown.

Whole-study results and caveats: Shared clonotypes: about 4.6% naive CD4, about 4% naive CD8, under 2.5% memory CD4, about 0.41% memory CD8.

There were only Caucasian adults among the donors, and all lived in Nashville, Tennessee. This receptor was taken from a man between 18 and 35 years old in good health. Some clones in this sample may be carry-over from other donors' samples. What was sequenced was memory CD4+ T cells from PBMCs. Specified subset: CD45RA-negative fraction.

The CDR3 DNA follows: TGTGCCAGCTCGCAGGTCGACAGCAACTATGGCTACACCTTC. This gives the protein CASSQVDSNYGYTF. The chain combines TRBV18 with TRBJ1-2, with TRBD1 as a possible D gene (5 bases). V dropped 6 bases and J dropped 2 bases, with 13 bases sitting between them. The V gene's germline CDR1 is KGHSH and CDR2 LQKENI. CDR3 length equals 14 residues.